The entry below gives a single T cell receptor beta chain sequence along with its context. CDR1 is WNHNN and CDR2 is SYGVQD in the germline V gene (reference sequence). Trimming left V 2 bases short and J 7 bases short, with 14 bases between. This CDR3 comprises 14 residues. The study used samples holding about 0.9-10 million cryopreserved PBMC before DNA extraction. The data were obtained in a study of long-term antiretroviral therapy in people with HIV. An immunoSEQ assay, version v3.0, was performed at survey level. Profiled with immunoSEQ multiplex PCR; TCRdb holds only in-frame clones, not every one. The sample has 25,000 to 35,000 clones; approximately 90% are singletons.

The chain is built from TRBV10-1 and TRBJ2-5, with D perhaps TRBD1 or TRBD2 (6 bases each). The source material was unsorted PBMCs, sampled 3.2 years before starting antiretroviral therapy. The source is a man in his fifties or sixties with HIV. The CDR3, as DNA: TGCGCCAGCAGTGAGGGACATCGGGGGCGGACCCAGTACTTC. Protein sequence: CASSEGHRGRTQYF.